These 26 T cell receptor beta chains originate from one sample sequenced in a study of regulatory T cells in long-lasting Graves disease. For TCR beta, libraries came from iRepertoire HTBI primers and Arm-PCR of CDR3 regions. TCRdb called the multiplex PCR reads again in MiXCR, with one record for every CDR3 protein. The sample records 450,000 to 600,000 distinct CDR3 sequences, 15% to 20% being singletons. Time point described: newly diagnosed GD, antithyroid drugs for less than 3 months. PBMCs provided the RNA from which the TCR library was made. These data also featured in a second study, about T cells in Graves' hyperthyroidism and ophthalmopathy.

Sequencing was performed on peripheral blood mononuclear cells (PBMCs), taken at new diagnosis, from a patient treated with antithyroid drugs. All receptors derive from a middle-aged man with Graves disease.

This clonotype was counted ten times or more. V usage is TRBV27 and J usage is TRBJ2-3; maybe TRBD2 (7 bases). CDR1 and CDR2 (germline): MNHEY, SMNVEV (reference sequence). The CDR3 sequence is 13 residues long. V was cut by 5 bases and J by 10 bases, with 16 bases left in between. CDR3 sequence reads: CASSPAGARAQYF. The CDR3, as DNA: TGTGCCAGCAGTCCTGCGGGGGCCCGAGCGCAGTATTTT.

This clonotype was observed a handful of times. The V gene is TRBV29-1, the J gene TRBJ2-7; D may correspond to TRBD1 or TRBD2 (5 bases each). V shed 1 base and J shed 5 bases, with 18 bases lying between them. CDR1 SQVTM and CDR2 ANQGSEA come from the germline V gene. The CDR3 has 15 amino acids. CDR3 residues: CSVEVGLGVMDEQYF. CDR3 coding DNA: TGCAGCGTTGAAGTCGGGCTGGGGGTAATGGACGAGCAGTACTTC.

This clonotype was detected ten times or more. The J gene is TRBJ2-7, the V gene TRBV6-5; D tentatively fits TRBD1 or TRBD2 (6 bases each). This CDR3 has 14 residues. CDR1 and CDR2 (germline): MNHEY, SVGAGI. Trimming stripped 2 bases from V and 3 bases from J, with 11 bases between. CDR3 coding DNA: TGTGCCAGCAGTTACACCGGGGGCCTCTACGAGCAGTACTTC. It yields the protein CASSYTGGLYEQYF.

This clonotype was seen many times. The chain has TRBV20-1 and TRBJ1-5; 9 positions agree with TRBD1. The germline gives CDR1 DFQATT, CDR2 SNEGSKA (reference sequence). The CDR3 has 14 amino acids. V shed 3 bases, J shed 6 bases, and the junction held 6 bases outside the gene matches. CDR3 in amino acids: CSARGQGVGQPQHF. DNA of the CDR3: TGCAGTGCTAGGGGACAGGGTGTCGGTCAGCCCCAGCATTTT.

This clonotype has ten or more counts. The chain uses TRBV7-3 and TRBJ2-7, with no clear D. This CDR3 spans 13 amino acids. V was shortened by 2 bases and J by 4 bases, with 9 bases between the two germline ends. CDR1 and CDR2 from the germline V gene are SGHTA and FQGTGA. This chain's CDR3 is CASSLDRTYEQYF. CDR3 coding DNA: TGTGCCAGCAGCTTAGATAGAACTTACGAGCAGTACTTC.

This clonotype was recorded many times. The chain carries TRBV11-2 and TRBJ2-3; 10 nucleotides align to TRBD2. The J segment lost 5 bases and the V segment lost 2 bases, leaving 13 bases of the junction unmatched. This CDR3 spans 18 amino acids. The germline CDR1 and CDR2 sequences are SGHAT and FQNNGV. The CDR3, as DNA: TGTGCCAGCAGCTTACTAGCGGGAGATCTACTAGGGGGAGATACGCAGTATTTT. Translated, it gives CASSLLAGDLLGGDTQYF.

This clonotype was counted many times. The chain recombines TRBV7-9 with TRBJ1-4; TRBD1 matches 7 bases. V lost 1 base, J lost 8 bases, and 4 bases stayed unmatched. The V gene's germline CDR1 is SEHNR and CDR2 FQNEAQ (reference sequence). The CDR3 totals 14 residues. CDR3 protein: CASSLGRTGEKLFF. Written as DNA, the CDR3 is TGTGCCAGCAGCTTAGGCAGGACAGGCGAAAAACTGTTTTTT.

This clonotype appeared many times. The chain uses TRBV11-2 and TRBJ2-5, with a possible D match to TRBD1 (5 bases). This CDR3 is 12 amino acids long. Per the germline V gene, CDR1 is SGHAT and CDR2 is FQNNGV. V dropped 5 bases and J dropped 5 bases, with 9 bases sitting between them. The CDR3 bases are TGTGCCAGCAGCCGCAACAGGGAGACCCAGTACTTC. Protein product: CASSRNRETQYF. Filled out from reference TRBV11-2 and TRBJ2-5, the complete variable domain reads EAGVAQSPRYKIIEKRQSVAFWCNPISGHATLYWYQQILGQGPKLLIQFQNNGVVDDSQLPKDRFSAERLKGVDSTLKIQPAKLEDSAVYLCASSRNRETQYFGPGTRLLVL.

In regard to this clonotype: A much bigger clone sits one base away, suggesting this may be a read error. The chain recombines TRBV20-1 with TRBJ2-1, with 9 bases lining up with TRBD2. The CDR3 is 14 residues long. Trimming cost V 5 bases and J 4 bases; bases outside gene matches: 6. Germline CDR1 DFQATT, CDR2 SNEGSKA (reference sequence). CDR3 nucleotides: TGCAGTGCTTCCGGGACTAGCAAGTACAATGAGCAGTTCTTC. It yields the protein CSASGTSKYNEQFF.

This clonotype was observed a few times. The rearrangement joins TRBV5-1 to TRBJ1-1; the D gene is possibly TRBD1 (5 bases). Deletions cut 0 bases from V and 6 bases from J, with 15 bases between. The CDR3 runs 15 residues. The germline V gene has CDR1 SGHRS and CDR2 YFSETQ. CDR3 protein: CASSLEGAQGAEAFF. The CDR3 nucleotides read TGCGCCAGCAGCTTGGAAGGGGCTCAGGGCGCTGAAGCTTTCTTT.

This clonotype was recorded at least ten times. V and J are TRBV6-1 and TRBJ1-1; D possibly corresponds to TRBD1 (5 bases). Trimming cost V 4 bases and J 1 base, with 7 bases left between them. The CDR3 contains 13 residues. Germline CDR1 is MNHNS and CDR2 is SASEGT. CDR3 in amino acids: CASSATANTEAFF. In DNA form, the CDR3 reads TGTGCCAGCAGTGCGACAGCGAACACTGAAGCTTTCTTT.

The CDR3 coding sequence is TGTGCCAGCTCACCTGGACAGTTGATCGGGCACACTGAAGCTTTCTTT. This sequence encodes CASSPGQLIGHTEAFF. The chain couples TRBV18 to TRBJ1-1, with a weak D call TRBD1 (6 bases). The V gene's germline CDR1 is KGHSH and CDR2 LQKENI. This CDR3 is 16 amino acids long. Trimming took 3 bases from V and 3 from J, leaving 17 bases between them.

The table lists this clonotype with many counts. The gene calls are TRBV12-3 or TRBV12-4 and TRBJ1-5, with D maybe TRBD1 (6 bases). This CDR3 is 16 amino acids long. Trimming removed 2 bases from V and 8 bases from J, with 19 bases in between. CDR3 loop: CASSLRSRGAREPQHF. CDR3 DNA: TGTGCCAGCAGTTTAAGGAGCAGGGGAGCGAGGGAGCCCCAGCATTTT.

The chain uses TRBV9 and TRBJ2-2; D gene unclear. The CDR3 loop spans 13 amino acids. With 3 bases removed from V and 6 bases from J, the gap between germline ends came to 9 bases. Germline V gene lookup returns CDR1 SGDLS and CDR2 YYNGEE. The CDR3 protein is CASSGVNPGELFF. Here the CDR3 DNA reads TGTGCCAGCAGCGGCGTAAACCCCGGGGAGCTGTTTTTT.

This clonotype was seen repeatedly, ten times or more. The chain recombines TRBV3-1 with TRBJ2-7; no firm D call. This CDR3 has 15 amino acids. V lost 4 bases, J lost 2 bases, and 15 bases lay in between. From germline, CDR1 is LGHDT and CDR2 YNNKEL (reference sequence). Written as DNA, the CDR3 is TGTGCCAGCAGCCCCGCCCGCGGTTCGACCTACGAGCAGTACTTC. Its translation is CASSPARGSTYEQYF.

This clonotype was recorded many times. CDR3 DNA: TGCAGTGCTAGTTCGGGAAGGGTCGCCAATGAGCAGTTCTTC. As protein: CSASSGRVANEQFF. The V and J genes are TRBV20-1 and TRBJ2-1; TRBD2 might be the D (5 bases). This CDR3 is built from 14 residues. Per the germline V gene, CDR1 is DFQATT and CDR2 is SNEGSKA (reference sequence). The ends were cut back, 3 bases at V and 6 bases at J, with 15 bases in the middle.

This clonotype was found many times. The CDR3 DNA follows: TGTGCCAGCAGTATATTAGCGGGAGGGGGGGAGACCCAGTACTTC. Translated, it gives CASSILAGGGETQYF. The chain recombines TRBV28 with TRBJ2-5; TRBD2 matches 11 bases. In germline, CDR1 is MDHEN, CDR2 SYDVKM. After removal of 5 bases from V and 5 bases from J, the junction contained 7 bases not matched to a gene. CDR3 length: 15 amino acids.

This clonotype has at least ten counts. The rearrangement links TRBV5-1 to TRBJ2-6; 11 bases match TRBD2. The CDR3 is 18 amino acids. The V and J ends lost 3 bases and 0 bases, in that order; junction bases with no gene match: 5. Germline CDR1 and CDR2: SGHRS and YFSETQ. CDR3 in amino acids: CASSSLAGVRSGANVLTF. The CDR3 nucleotides are TGCGCCAGCAGCTCACTAGCGGGAGTTCGCTCTGGGGCCAACGTCCTGACTTTC.

The V call is TRBV11-2, the J call TRBJ2-2; maybe TRBD1 (6 bases). Germline V gives CDR1 SGHAT, CDR2 FQNNGV. Trimming pared 1 base from V and 7 bases from J, leaving 13 bases between. The CDR3 has 15 residues. The chain's CDR3 is CASSLVAGADGELFF. The CDR3 region has the DNA TGTGCCAGCAGCTTAGTGGCAGGGGCGGACGGGGAGCTGTTTTTT.

This clonotype was found many times. J is TRBJ2-1 and V is TRBV10-1, with D perhaps TRBD2 (5 bases). In germline, CDR1 is WNHNN, CDR2 SYGVQD (reference sequence). This CDR3 contains 14 residues. V was shortened by 6 bases and J by 13 bases, with 22 bases between the two germline ends. The CDR3, as DNA: TGCGCCAGCAGCGGTGGCGGGCGTTCTCTCCCCCAGTTCTTC. This gives the protein CASSGGGRSLPQFF.

This clonotype was counted many times. The chain employs TRBV12-3 or TRBV12-4 and TRBJ1-5, with D possibly TRBD1 on 6 matching bases. The CDR3 contains 12 residues. V gave up 6 bases and J gave up 5 bases, with 8 bases separating them. The CDR3 here is CASRQGDQPQHF. CDR3 sequence (DNA): TGTGCCAGCAGACAGGGTGATCAGCCCCAGCATTTT.

In its sample, this clonotype was seen many times. The V and J genes are TRBV20-1 and TRBJ2-7; 9 bases are shared with TRBD2. Germline assignment: CDR1 DFQATT and CDR2 SNEGSKA (reference sequence). The CDR3 has 14 residues. The junction had 9 bases not matched to a gene; V was cut back by 3 bases and J by 6 bases. The chain's CDR3 is CSASPSGIPGEQYF. For the CDR3, the DNA is TGCAGTGCTAGCCCTAGCGGGATCCCTGGCGAGCAGTACTTC.

This clonotype showed up just a few times. The chain is built from TRBV30 and TRBJ2-1; D is ambiguous. CDR1 is GTSNPN and CDR2 is SVGIG in the germline V gene (reference sequence). The CDR3 covers 11 residues. Trimming pared 6 bases from V and 8 bases from J, leaving 11 bases between. The CDR3 nucleotides read TGTGCCTGCGCCCCCTGGGATGAGCAGTTCTTC. Amino acid sequence: CACAPWDEQFF.

This clonotype was observed a few times. The J gene is TRBJ2-3, the V gene TRBV28, with TRBD2 matching over 8 bases. V was clipped by 4 bases and J by 4 bases; unmatched bases: 10. This CDR3 comprises 16 residues. Germline CDR1 reads MDHEN; CDR2 reads SYDVKM. CDR3 bases: TGTGCCAGCAGTTCCTCCCGGGGGGGGGGGTCAGATACGCAGTATTTT. Translating it yields CASSSSRGGGSDTQYF.

Details on this clonotype: One junction end does not reproduce the germline sequence, and a read error may be involved. This chain joins TRBV7-7 and TRBJ2-1, with 8 bases matching TRBD2. CDR3 length equals 14 residues. Germline V gene sequence: CDR1 SSHAT, CDR2 FNYEAQ (reference sequence). For the CDR3, the DNA is TGTGCTAGCAGCTTATTCGGGGGGGCCAATGAGCAGTTCTTC. Its protein is CASSLFGGANEQFF.

At least ten counts were recorded for this clonotype. The junction differs from germline at one of its ends, possibly a read error. The V gene is TRBV5-1, the J gene TRBJ1-1; 7 nucleotides align to TRBD1. The CDR3 covers 15 residues. Germline loops: CDR1 SGHRS, CDR2 YFSETQ. DNA for the CDR3: TGTGCCAGCAGCTCACCGGGACAGTTGAACACTGAAGCTTTCTTT. Protein product: CASSSPGQLNTEAFF.